This T cell receptor beta chain emerged from a study of blood T cell repertoires in COVID-19. The wider study: Material from acute and convalescent COVID-19 was sourced from the United States, Italy and Spain. Sources were T cells, B-cell-depleted T cells, or PBMCs; the material itself was cDNA or gDNA.

This clone came up once. This sample also contains other DNA sequences that code for the same CDR3. Under the authors' procedure: Researchers report that nucleated cell counts were estimated from reference gene primer amplification. Sequenced by immunoSEQ multiplex PCR; TCRdb stores in-frame clones only, minus some. V and J calls and clone size are those listed in that table; D and trimming were worked out from the DNA. The profile covers more than 95,000 clones, with 80% to 90% appearing a single time and over 12% taken by the ten largest. The germline V gene encodes CDR1 MDHEN and CDR2 SYDVKM. Trimming removed 6 bases at V and 4 bases at J, with 19 bases between. The CDR3 is 16 residues long.

The rearrangement uses TRBV28 and TRBJ1-5, with D possibly matching TRBD1 (6 bases). The source is a man aged 50 to 60 with acute or convalescent COVID-19. Specimen: peripheral blood. The CDR3 here is CASSHTRGSGNQPQHF. DNA for the CDR3: TGTGCCAGCAGCCATACCAGGGGTTCGGGGAATCAGCCCCAGCATTTT.